Listed here are 18 T cell receptor beta chains from one sample, sequenced in a study of CXCR3-negative and CXCR3-positive naive CD8 T cells. TRB cDNA libraries were made by UMI-labeled 5' RACE. After re-calling the 5' RACE reads, TCRdb lists one entry per CDR3 protein, DNA absent. The sample's table shows a few thousand distinct CDR3 sequences. Sequences were obtained from naive CXCR3- CD8+ T cells from blood. Subset here: CD45RO-CCR7+CD27+CD95- naive CD8+ T cells lacking CXCR3 (TNR3-). These receptors originate from a human donor in good health. Some clones in this sample may be carry-over from other donors' samples.

This clonotype is identified as medium-sized from frequency. The chain recombines TRBV6-2 or TRBV6-3 with TRBJ2-1; TCRdb proposes TRBD2, but this gene call is untestable without DNA. The CDR3 is 16 amino acids. Per germline, CDR1 MNHEY and CDR2 SVGEGT. The chain's CDR3 is CASSFSSAGEDNEQFF.

Its frequency marks this clonotype as medium-sized (0.01 to 0.1%). The chain combines TRBV4-1 with TRBJ1-5; TCRdb picks TRBD1, but there is no DNA to check that call. Germline-derived CDR1 and CDR2 are MGHRA and YSYEKL. The CDR3 has 14 amino acids. CDR3 amino acids: CASSPRTGDQPQHF.

Judged by frequency, this clonotype is medium-sized. The genes are TRBV29-1 and TRBJ1-1. The CDR3 has 16 residues. Per germline, CDR1 SQVTM and CDR2 ANQGSEA. The CDR3 here is CSVESVARDLNTEAFF.

This chain connects TRBV29-1 to TRBJ2-1; the D gene TCRdb calls, TRBD2, cannot be checked with no DNA. Germline V gives CDR1 SQVTM, CDR2 ANQGSEA. The CDR3 is 17 residues long. The CDR3 is CSVRASGRQNSYNEQFF.

By frequency, this clonotype registers medium-sized. The chain's CDR3 is CASSDMALTDTQYF. This chain links TRBV6-4 with TRBJ2-3. CDR3 length equals 14 residues. Germline-derived CDR1 and CDR2 are MRHNA and SNTAGT.

This clonotype counts as medium-sized (0.01 to 0.1%) by frequency. The chain combines TRBV29-1 with TRBJ1-1; the D call of TRBD1 rests on TCRdb alone, since no DNA is present to check it. The CDR3 runs to 11 residues. CDR1 is SQVTM, CDR2 ANQGSEA, per germline. The CDR3 here is CSVSHRDRAFF.

This clonotype is medium-sized by frequency. This sequence joins TRBV3-1 and TRBJ2-5; there is no DNA to check the TCRdb D call of TRBD2. This CDR3 has 15 residues. CDR1 is LGHDT and CDR2 is YNNKEL in the germline V gene (reference sequence). CDR3 amino acids: CASSVESSGRETQYF.

The chain couples TRBV29-1 to TRBJ2-7. Germline lookup yields CDR1 SQVTM and CDR2 ANQGSEA. This CDR3 is 13 amino acids long. The CDR3 protein is CSVSQATVYEQYF.

Its frequency marks this clonotype as medium-sized. The chain uses TRBV14 and TRBJ1-1; TCRdb designates TRBD1, a call that cannot be tested without DNA. Germline loops: CDR1 SGHDN, CDR2 FVKESK. This CDR3 has 15 residues. The CDR3 sequence: CASSQRTGGYTEAFF.

V and J are TRBV6-2 or TRBV6-3 and TRBJ1-1; TCRdb names TRBD1, which stays unverified in the absence of DNA. Germline CDR1 reads MNHEY; CDR2 reads SVGEGT. This CDR3 contains 13 residues. The chain's CDR3 is CASSYLWGTEAFF.

J is TRBJ2-5 and V is TRBV11-3; TCRdb's D call, TRBD1, is unchecked because there is no DNA. The CDR3 loop spans 16 amino acids. Germline CDR1 and CDR2: SGHNT and YENEEA. CDR3 sequence: CASGPMTGGLQETQYF.

The genes are TRBV7-3 and TRBJ1-1. Germline V gene data show CDR1 as SGHTA and CDR2 as FQGTGA. The CDR3 is 15 residues long. This CDR3 reads CASSSYPSPNTEAFF.

This rearrangement joins TRBV29-1 to TRBJ1-2. Looked up from germline, CDR1 is SQVTM and CDR2 is ANQGSEA. The CDR3 length is 11 residues. The CDR3 reads CSVTLHYGYTF.

This clonotype registers medium-sized by frequency. The rearrangement links TRBV20-1 to TRBJ2-1; TCRdb names TRBD1, which stays unverified in the absence of DNA. From germline, CDR1 is DFQATT and CDR2 SNEGSKA (reference sequence). There are 17 residues in the CDR3. This CDR3 is CSASPTPRGNPGNEQFF.

The CDR3 protein is CASSPGQTYEQYF. The chain employs TRBV6-5 and TRBJ2-7; the TRBD1 assignment by TCRdb is unverifiable without DNA. Germline V gene sequence: CDR1 MNHEY, CDR2 SVGAGI. CDR3 length: 13 residues.

This chain joins TRBV29-1 and TRBJ2-1; TCRdb's assignment of TRBD2 cannot be checked, as there is no DNA. There are 14 residues in the CDR3. Germline loops: CDR1 SQVTM, CDR2 ANQGSEA. The chain's CDR3 is CSVVAGALLNEQFF.

The chain carries TRBV29-1 and TRBJ2-3; TCRdb outputs TRBD2, but without DNA this stays unchecked. Germline-derived CDR1 and CDR2 are SQVTM and ANQGSEA. The CDR3 is 15 residues long. The CDR3 loop is CSVEDGQLAGETQYF.

V usage is TRBV29-1 and J usage is TRBJ2-2; TCRdb calls TRBD1, which cannot be checked without DNA. Germline V gene data show CDR1 as SQVTM and CDR2 as ANQGSEA. This CDR3 is 14 amino acids long. The CDR3 reads CSVVGDTNTGELFF.